What follows is one T cell receptor beta chain and its context. Produced via immunoSEQ multiplex PCR; TCRdb's table is partial and in-frame only. The table shows 310,000 or so clones, with around 89% occurring only once. The data belong to a study of blood T cell repertoires in COVID-19. Germline V gene lookup returns CDR1 GTSNPN and CDR2 SVGIG (reference sequence). The CDR3 runs to 15 residues. Trimming cost V 0 bases and J 8 bases; bases outside gene matches: 5. This receptor was taken from a woman between 45 and 60 years old with active or convalescent COVID-19. The chain combines TRBV30 with TRBJ1-6; 9 nucleotides line up with TRBD1. Input material: peripheral blood. The CDR3 loop is CAWSVTGTGYSPLHF. The DNA for the CDR3 is TGTGCCTGGAGTGTTACTGGGACAGGGTATTCACCCCTCCACTTT.